What follows are 29 T cell receptor beta chains derived from one specimen sequenced in a study of T cell responses to AZD1222 COVID-19 vaccine. Sequenced by immunoSEQ multiplex PCR; TCRdb stores in-frame clones only, minus some. The table shows about 120,000 clones, with about 90% occurring only once. The sample was peripheral blood, taken on day 0 of AZD1222 vaccination. These receptors were collected from an adult in good health.

This sequence joins TRBV7-9 and TRBJ2-3, with D perhaps TRBD2 (6 bases). V was trimmed by 7 bases and J by 3 bases, leaving 14 bases between them. CDR1 and CDR2 from the germline V gene are SEHNR and FQNEAQ (reference sequence). This CDR3 is built from 14 residues. CDR3 sequence: CASTPWSGTDTQYF. The CDR3 coding sequence is TGTGCCAGCACCCCCTGGAGCGGGACAGATACGCAGTATTTT. The full variable domain, its missing parts supplied by reference TRBV7-9 and TRBJ2-3, is DTGVSQNPRHKITKRGQNVTFRCDPISEHNRLYWYRQTLGQGPEFLTYFQNEAQLEKSRLLSDRFSAERPKGSFSTLEIQRTEQGDSAMYLCASTPWSGTDTQYFGPGTRLTVL.

V is TRBV21-1 and J is TRBJ2-5; the DNA was not used to check the table's D call, TRBD2. TRBV21-1 constitutes a pseudogene. This CDR3 spans 15 amino acids. The CDR3, as DNA: TGTGCCAGCAGCCACAGCTTGGGGAGACAAGAGACCCAGTACTTC. Protein product: CASSHSLGRQETQYF.

The chain couples TRBV28 to TRBJ2-4; 9 positions match TRBD1. V was pared by 6 bases and J by 7 bases, with 13 bases of the junction left unmatched. CDR1 and CDR2 from the germline V gene are MDHEN and SYDVKM. CDR3 length: 16 amino acids. The CDR3 spells CASSNSDSDRGNIQYF. The CDR3 bases are TGTGCCAGCAGCAACTCAGACTCAGACAGGGGGAACATTCAGTACTTC.

V usage is TRBV7-9 and J usage is TRBJ2-7; 10 bases fit TRBD2. V was clipped by 1 base and J by 6 bases; unmatched bases: 6. This CDR3 contains 15 residues. CDR1 and CDR2 from the germline V gene are SEHNR and FQNEAQ (reference sequence). CDR3 sequence (DNA): TGTGCCAGCAGCTTAGTCCTAGCGGGAGATGTCGAGCAGTACTTC. Its protein is CASSLVLAGDVEQYF. Full variable domain (remainder filled in from reference TRBV7-9 and TRBJ2-7): DTGVSQNPRHKITKRGQNVTFRCDPISEHNRLYWYRQTLGQGPEFLTYFQNEAQLEKSRLLSDRFSAERPKGSFSTLEIQRTEQGDSAMYLCASSLVLAGDVEQYFGPGTRLTVT.

The chain has TRBV27 and TRBJ2-1; TRBD1 aligns across 9 bases. This CDR3 contains 15 residues. The J segment lost 4 bases and the V segment lost 6 bases, leaving 7 bases of the junction unmatched. Germline assignment: CDR1 MNHEY and CDR2 SMNVEV (reference sequence). The CDR3 DNA is TGTGCCAGCAGAACCGGGACAGGGTTGTACAATGAGCAGTTCTTC. Encoded protein: CASRTGTGLYNEQFF.

A single count supports this clone. The chain couples TRBV7-9 to TRBJ2-3; TRBD1 is a possible D gene (6 bases). Trimming removed 4 bases at V and 6 bases at J, with 11 bases between. The CDR3 covers 13 residues. Germline loops: CDR1 SEHNR, CDR2 FQNEAQ (reference sequence). The CDR3 sequence: CASSSTGRDTQYF. Here the CDR3 DNA reads TGTGCCAGCAGCTCCACAGGGCGTGATACGCAGTATTTT.

The V call is TRBV19, the J call TRBJ2-7, with 10 bases matching TRBD1. The V gene end was trimmed by 4 bases and the J gene end by 6 bases; junction bases not matched to a gene: 9. The CDR3 runs to 15 residues. Germline assignment: CDR1 LNHDA and CDR2 SQIVND (reference sequence). The CDR3 protein is CASSTLPGQGSEQYF. Written as DNA, the CDR3 is TGTGCCAGTAGTACACTCCCGGGACAGGGGTCCGAGCAGTACTTC.

V is TRBV18 and J is TRBJ2-4, with D possibly TRBD1 on 5 matching bases. CDR3 length: 16 amino acids. Trimming pared 2 bases from V and 0 bases from J, leaving 11 bases between. The V gene's germline CDR1 is KGHSH and CDR2 LQKENI. The DNA for the CDR3 is TGTGCCAGCTCACCAGCAGGGCCCCTAGCCAAAAACATTCAGTACTTC. Residues: CASSPAGPLAKNIQYF.

The chain uses TRBV7-2 and TRBJ1-5; D remains unclear. The CDR3 is 14 amino acids. The germline CDR1 and CDR2 sequences are SGHTA and FQGNSA. Trimming left V 3 bases short and J 5 bases short, with 11 bases between. The CDR3 coding sequence is TGTGCCAGCAGCTTCGGCGGAGTCGATCAGCCCCAGCATTTT. Its translation: CASSFGGVDQPQHF. The variable domain in full, with the rest retrieved from reference TRBV7-2 and TRBJ1-5, is GAGVSQSPSNKVTEKGKDVELRCDPISGHTALYWYRQSLGQGLEFLIYFQGNSAPDKSGLPSDRFSAERTGGSVSTLTIQRTQQEDSAVYLCASSFGGVDQPQHFGDGTRLSIL.

V and J are TRBV9 and TRBJ1-1; possibly TRBD1 for D (5 bases). Trimming cost V 2 bases and J 5 bases, with 13 bases left between them. The CDR3 has 14 residues. CDR1 is SGDLS and CDR2 is YYNGEE in the germline V gene. The CDR3 reads CASSVMVGGTEAFF. The CDR3 DNA sequence: TGTGCCAGCAGCGTTATGGTGGGGGGGACTGAAGCTTTCTTT.

The chain is built from TRBV4-1 and TRBJ1-1; D might be TRBD1 (5 bases). Germline CDR1 and CDR2: MGHRA and YSYEKL. The CDR3 spans 14 residues. V was clipped by 3 bases and J by 3 bases, with 11 bases between them. The chain's CDR3 is CASSQRQWDTEAFF. CDR3 sequence (DNA): TGCGCCAGCAGCCAGAGACAGTGGGACACTGAAGCTTTCTTT.

The chain uses TRBV5-1 and TRBJ2-7; D unclear. The CDR3 runs to 14 residues. The V and J ends lost 0 bases and 0 bases respectively, with 7 bases between them. Germline CDR1 SGHRS, CDR2 YFSETQ. DNA of the CDR3: TGCGCCAGCAGCTTGGCCCCAGGCTCCTACGAGCAGTACTTC. As protein: CASSLAPGSYEQYF.

The V and J genes are TRBV11-2 and TRBJ2-2; D perhaps matches TRBD1 (6 bases). CDR3 length: 15 amino acids. V lost 5 bases and J lost 1, with 11 bases in between. Germline V gene sequence: CDR1 SGHAT, CDR2 FQNNGV. As DNA, the CDR3 is TGTGCCAGCAGCACCCGGACAGTGAACACCGGGGAGCTGTTTTTT. Translation: CASSTRTVNTGELFF.

The chain combines TRBV24-1 with TRBJ2-2; either TRBD1 or TRBD2 may fit D (5 bases each). V shed 4 bases and J shed 1 base, with 12 bases lying between them. This CDR3 has 16 residues. CDR1 and CDR2 from the germline V gene are KGHDR and SFDVKD. In nucleotides, the CDR3 is TGTGCCACCAGTGACCCGGGACGGAGGAACACCGGGGAGCTGTTTTTT. Its protein is CATSDPGRRNTGELFF.

This chain uses TRBV19 with TRBJ2-7; the D gene is possibly TRBD2 (6 bases). The length of the CDR3 is 13 residues. Germline CDR1 reads LNHDA; CDR2 reads SQIVND (reference sequence). Deletions cut 5 bases from V and 3 bases from J, with 11 bases between. CDR3 region: CASSGTSVYEQYF. The CDR3 coding sequence is TGTGCCAGTAGTGGGACTTCGGTCTACGAGCAGTACTTC.

The chain carries TRBV4-3 and TRBJ1-2; possibly TRBD1 for D (5 bases). The V end was cut by 1 base, the J end by 7 bases, with 13 bases between. Germline assignment: CDR1 LGHNA and CDR2 YSLEER. The CDR3 contains 14 residues. This CDR3 is CASSQVEGLSGYTF. CDR3 bases: TGCGCCAGCAGCCAAGTAGAGGGGTTGAGTGGCTACACCTTC.

The gene calls are TRBV15 and TRBJ2-7; possible D gene TRBD1, 6 bases. Germline V gene sequence: CDR1 LNHNV, CDR2 YYDKDF (reference sequence). V lost 0 bases to trimming and J lost 3 bases, with 15 bases between them. This CDR3 region has 16 residues. CDR3 coding DNA: TGTGCCACCAGCAGAGATTCAGTAGGGGGTTACTACGAGCAGTACTTC. It yields the protein CATSRDSVGGYYEQYF.

CDR3: CASSLVGFHEQYF. DNA of the CDR3: TGTGCCAGCAGCTTGGTAGGGTTCCACGAGCAGTACTTC. The chain uses TRBV5-4 and TRBJ2-7; D is uncertain. The CDR3 runs to 13 residues. Germline V gives CDR1 SGHNT, CDR2 YYREEE (reference sequence). Trimming pared 0 bases from V and 5 bases from J, leaving 9 bases between. The full variable domain, completed using reference TRBV5-4 and TRBJ2-7, is ETGVTQSPTHLIKTRGQQVTLRCSSQSGHNTVSWYQQALGQGPQFIFQYYREEENGRGNFPPRFSGLQFPNYSSELNVNALELDDSALYLCASSLVGFHEQYFGPGTRLTVT.

The chain has TRBV12-5 and TRBJ2-1; 8 bases are a match to TRBD2. Trimming removed 3 bases from V and 1 base from J; junction bases left unmatched: 14. The CDR3 is 19 residues long. From germline, CDR1 is LGHNT and CDR2 FRNRAP. For the CDR3, the DNA is TGTGCTAGTGGTTTTACCCCGGACGGGCGGGAGGCATCCTACAATGAGCAGTTCTTC. This translates into CASGFTPDGREASYNEQFF. The whole variable domain, remainder taken from reference TRBV12-5 and TRBJ2-1, is DARVTQTPRHKVTEMGQEVTMRCQPILGHNTVFWYRQTMMQGLELLAYFRNRAPLDDSGMPKDRFSAEMPDATLATLKIQPSEPRDSAVYFCASGFTPDGREASYNEQFFGPGTRLTVL.

This chain uses TRBV24-1 with TRBJ1-1; a possible D gene is TRBD1 (5 bases). Per germline, CDR1 KGHDR and CDR2 SFDVKD. V gave up 4 bases and J gave up 4 bases, with 12 bases separating them. CDR3 length: 14 amino acids. CDR3 nucleotide sequence: TGTGCCACCAGTGACTCCAGGGTTCCCACTGAAGCTTTCTTT. Protein product: CATSDSRVPTEAFF.

This chain connects TRBV6-2 or TRBV6-3 to TRBJ2-1; D may match TRBD1 or TRBD2 (5 bases each). Germline V gene data show CDR1 as MNHEY and CDR2 as SVGEGT. V shed 5 bases and J shed 6 bases, with 17 bases lying between them. The CDR3 is 15 amino acids. This chain's CDR3 is CASSRRTPEGNEQFF. CDR3 DNA: TGTGCCAGCAGTCGGAGGACACCCGAGGGCAATGAGCAGTTCTTC.

This clone showed up just a few times. The rearrangement links TRBV2 to TRBJ2-5; D tentatively fits TRBD1 or TRBD2 (5 bases each). CDR3 length: 16 amino acids. Germline CDR1 is SNHLY and CDR2 is FYNNEI. V lost 6 bases and J lost 0, with 17 bases in between. CDR3 DNA: TGTGCCAGCAGACGTGGGGGAGAGAGATACCAAGAGACCCAGTACTTC. This gives the protein CASRRGGERYQETQYF. Full variable domain (rest looked up from reference TRBV2 and TRBJ2-5): EPEVTQTPSHQVTQMGQEVILRCVPISNHLYFYWYRQILGQKVEFLVSFYNNEISEKSEIFDDQFSVERPDGSNFTLKIRSTKLEDSAMYFCASRRGGERYQETQYFGPGTRLLVL.

V and J are TRBV27 and TRBJ2-5; TRBD2 matches at 12 bases. CDR3 length equals 15 residues. With V trimmed by 8 bases and J by 6 bases, 10 bases remained unmatched. From germline, CDR1 is MNHEY and CDR2 SMNVEV (reference sequence). The DNA of the CDR3 is TGTGCCAGCGGACAAACTAGCGGGGGGTTAAAGACCCAGTACTTC. Its protein is CASGQTSGGLKTQYF.

This chain links TRBV3-1 (or the pseudogene TRBV3-2) with TRBJ2-1; a weak D match, TRBD1 (5 bases). V was cut by 4 bases and J by 8 bases, with 18 bases left in between. This CDR3 is built from 15 residues. Germline V lookup: CDR1 LGHDT, CDR2 YNNKEL (reference sequence). CDR3 DNA sequence: TGTGCCAGCAGCCCCGAGAAAGGGGTATACTATGAGCAGTTCTTC. Its protein is CASSPEKGVYYEQFF.

This chain joins TRBV7-2 and TRBJ2-7, with D perhaps TRBD1 (7 bases). CDR3 length: 19 residues. Germline CDR1 reads SGHTA; CDR2 reads FQGNSA. V was shortened by 4 bases and J by 2 bases, with 27 bases between the two germline ends. The CDR3 sequence: CASSYRGTASGARTYEQYF. CDR3 coding DNA: TGTGCCAGCAGCTACCGCGGGACAGCCTCCGGGGCACGCACCTACGAGCAGTACTTC. Using reference TRBV7-2 and TRBJ2-7 for the parts outside the CDR3, the full variable domain is GAGVSQSPSNKVTEKGKDVELRCDPISGHTALYWYRQSLGQGLEFLIYFQGNSAPDKSGLPSDRFSAERTGGSVSTLTIQRTQQEDSAVYLCASSYRGTASGARTYEQYFGPGTRLTVT.

This clone appeared a single time. V is TRBV19 and J is TRBJ2-1; D is possibly TRBD1 or TRBD2 (5 bases each). V was pared by 4 bases and J by 7 bases, with 11 bases between. The CDR3 runs to 13 residues. Germline V CDR1 and CDR2: LNHDA, SQIVND (reference sequence). The CDR3 DNA is TGTGCCAGTAGTAAGGGACGGGGAAATGAGCAGTTCTTC. As protein: CASSKGRGNEQFF.

The chain uses TRBV15 and TRBJ1-2, with D maybe TRBD1 (6 bases). Per the germline V gene, CDR1 is LNHNV and CDR2 is YYDKDF (reference sequence). V lost 0 bases to trimming and J lost 8 bases, with 13 bases between them. This CDR3 is built from 14 residues. CDR3 residues: CATSRENGGRGYTF. The CDR3 nucleotides are TGTGCCACCAGCAGAGAAAATGGGGGCCGGGGCTACACCTTC.

The CDR3 is CASSIDKTVNTEAFF. As DNA, the CDR3 is TGTGCCAGTAGTATAGATAAGACAGTCAACACTGAAGCTTTCTTT. The genes are TRBV19 and TRBJ1-1, with D perhaps matching TRBD1 (5 bases). CDR3 size: 15 residues. V was cut by 0 bases and J by 2 bases, with 10 bases left in between. CDR1 is LNHDA, CDR2 SQIVND, per germline (reference sequence). The whole variable domain, remainder taken from reference TRBV19 and TRBJ1-1, is DGGITQSPKYLFRKEGQNVTLSCEQNLNHDAMYWYRQDPGQGLRLIYYSQIVNDFQKGDIAEGYSVSREKKESFPLTVTSAQKNPTAFYLCASSIDKTVNTEAFFGQGTRLTVV.

The chain carries TRBV9 and TRBJ1-5; D may be TRBD1 (6 bases). V was clipped by 5 bases and J by 5 bases, with 11 bases between them. The CDR3 loop spans 13 amino acids. Germline CDR1 reads SGDLS; CDR2 reads YYNGEE. The CDR3 region is CASSPTGYQPQHF. DNA of the CDR3: TGTGCCAGCAGTCCTACAGGGTATCAGCCCCAGCATTTT.